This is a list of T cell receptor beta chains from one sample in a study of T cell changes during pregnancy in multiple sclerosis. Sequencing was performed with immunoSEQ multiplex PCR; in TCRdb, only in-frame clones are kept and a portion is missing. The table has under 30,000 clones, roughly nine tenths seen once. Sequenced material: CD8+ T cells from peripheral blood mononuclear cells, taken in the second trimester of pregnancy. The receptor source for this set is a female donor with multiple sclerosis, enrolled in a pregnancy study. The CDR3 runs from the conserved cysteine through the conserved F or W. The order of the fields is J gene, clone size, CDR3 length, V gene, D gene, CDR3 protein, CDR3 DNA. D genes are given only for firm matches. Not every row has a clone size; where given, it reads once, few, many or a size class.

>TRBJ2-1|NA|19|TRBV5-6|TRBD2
CASNRLAGGIVRSYNEQFF
TGTGCCAGCAACAGACTAGCGGGGGGCATTGTGCGCTCCTACAATGAGCAGTTCTTC
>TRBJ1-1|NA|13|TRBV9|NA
CASSGSGVTEAFF
TGTGCCAGCAGCGGTTCAGGGGTCACTGAAGCTTTCTTT
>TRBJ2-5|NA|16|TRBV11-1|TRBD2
CASSRLAGSTEETQYF
TGTGCCAGCAGTCGACTAGCGGGCTCGACGGAAGAGACCCAGTACTTC
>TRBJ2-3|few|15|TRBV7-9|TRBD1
CASSLGTDREDTQYF
TGTGCCAGCAGCTTAGGCACGGACAGGGAAGATACGCAGTATTTT
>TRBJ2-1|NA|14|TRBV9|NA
CASAGGSGYNEQFF
TGTGCCAGCGCAGGGGGTAGCGGCTACAATGAGCAGTTCTTC
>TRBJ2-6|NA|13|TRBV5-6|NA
CASSFAGANVLTF
TGTGCCAGCAGCTTCGCTGGGGCCAACGTCCTGACTTTC
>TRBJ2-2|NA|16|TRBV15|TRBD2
CATRYLAGGPTGELFF
TGTGCCACCAGATATCTAGCGGGGGGGCCCACCGGGGAGCTGTTTTTT
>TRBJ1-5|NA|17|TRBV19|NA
CASSMRAAPHSNQPQHF
TGTGCCAGTAGTATGAGGGCAGCTCCTCATAGCAATCAGCCCCAGCATTTT
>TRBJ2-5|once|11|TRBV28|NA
CASSLLKTQYF
TGTGCCAGCAGTTTGCTAAAGACCCAGTACTTC
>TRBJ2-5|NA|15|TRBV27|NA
CASSLDREGQETQYF
TGTGCCAGCAGTTTGGACAGGGAGGGTCAAGAGACCCAGTACTTC
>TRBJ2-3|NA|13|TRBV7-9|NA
CASSLGLTDTQYF
TGTGCCAGCAGCTTAGGACTCACAGATACGCAGTATTTT
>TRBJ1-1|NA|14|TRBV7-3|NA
CASSPGGENTEAFF
TGTGCCAGCAGTCCCGGGGGAGAGAACACTGAAGCTTTCTTT
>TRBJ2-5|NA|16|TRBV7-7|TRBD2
CASSLGREARWETQYF
TGTGCTAGCAGCTTGGGGCGGGAGGCCCGTTGGGAGACCCAGTACTTC
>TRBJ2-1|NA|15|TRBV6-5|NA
CASSLSQRSYNEQFF
TGTGCCAGCAGTCTTAGCCAGCGGAGCTACAATGAGCAGTTCTTC
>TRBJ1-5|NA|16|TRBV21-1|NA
CASSNPGGLLDQPQHF
TGTGCCAGCAGCAACCCCGGAGGGTTATTGGATCAGCCCCAGCATTTT
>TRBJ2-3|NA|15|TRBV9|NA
CASSVDGLRTDTQYF
TGTGCCAGCAGCGTAGACGGACTCCGCACAGATACGCAGTATTTT
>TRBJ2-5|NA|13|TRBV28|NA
CASSFRGPETQYF
TGTGCCAGCAGTTTTCGCGGCCCAGAGACCCAGTACTTC
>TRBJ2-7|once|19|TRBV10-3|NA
CAISESTQTEQGTPYEQYF
TGTGCCATCAGTGAGTCAACGCAGACAGAACAGGGGACTCCCTACGAGCAGTACTTC